Listed below are T cell receptor beta chains from one sample, sequenced in a study of blood T cell repertoires in COVID-19. Method: immunoSEQ multiplex PCR; TCRdb's copy keeps in-frame clones and lacks some. The sample yields 110,000 to 150,000 clones, 65% to 80% seen once. The sample was peripheral blood. The receptors shown here come from a woman aged 60-75 years with acute or convalescent COVID-19. The conserved cysteine and the conserved F or W are not part of the CDR3 here.

j_call v_call cdr3_aa
TRBJ2-2 TRBV27 ASSLIPSGIGELF
TRBJ2-7 TRBV29-1 SVTPAGSLSEQY
TRBJ2-1 TRBV2 ASKRLAAPDEQF
TRBJ2-4 TRBV27 ASSSWTSKAKNIQY
TRBJ2-1 TRBV7-8 ASSLAKNREYEQF
TRBJ2-3 TRBV10-3 AISVSHPTSADTQY
TRBJ1-6 TRBV27 ASSLTRSSYNSPLH
TRBJ2-7 TRBV7-8 ASSWTSGSYEQY
TRBJ2-1 TRBV7-9 ASSLGFGTSADEQF
TRBJ2-1 TRBV5-1 ASSLKLAGHQF
TRBJ2-1 TRBV7-3 ASSLGGRTFNEQF
TRBJ1-1 TRBV28 ASGGLSAF
TRBJ2-1 TRBV7-9 ASSPRLAGVVGEQF
TRBJ2-1 TRBV19 ASSTGSNEQF
TRBJ2-3 TRBV11-3 ASSLDPRQSTQY
TRBJ1-1 TRBV7-9 ASSRTGGTEAF
TRBJ2-3 TRBV7-6 ASSFLAGDGDTQY
TRBJ2-7 TRBV3-1/TRBV3-2 ASSQIDGSRQY
TRBJ2-5 TRBV11-1 ASSSGLQGGQETQY
TRBJ2-3 TRBV10-1 ASSDIAGAVNSQY
TRBJ1-1 TRBV27 ASSYLGRTDTEAF
TRBJ2-3 TRBV9 ASSVGAGGRHTDTQY
TRBJ2-1 TRBV11-2 ASSFPSAYNEQF
TRBJ1-2 TRBV7-9 ASSLGADRAGLNYGYT
TRBJ2-3 TRBV10-3 AISESRQGWDTQY
TRBJ2-7 TRBV28 ASSYKGLFQGYEQY
TRBJ2-1 TRBV5-1 ASSPIPIAGNFFNEQF
TRBJ2-7 TRBV28 ASLWASGGMDEQY
TRBJ1-4 TRBV25-1 ASSLYEKLF
TRBJ1-5 TRBV28 ASSLETGTSNQPQH
TRBJ1-5 TRBV28 ASSIRSQPQH
TRBJ1-4 TRBV15 ATSRAGRVQGPTNEKLF
TRBJ2-7 TRBV7-9 ASSLTSGSSYEQY
TRBJ1-2 TRBV7-2 ASSLAGREYGYT
TRBJ1-2 TRBV6-5 ASNRDRGGYGYT
TRBJ2-1 TRBV30 AWSSLAGSHNEQF
TRBJ2-1 TRBV2 ASRGQGQYEQF
TRBJ2-1 TRBV18 ASSPDRTQF
TRBJ1-3 TRBV14 ASRRTGAGNTIY
TRBJ2-1 TRBV6-1 ASSDRGRKLNEQF
TRBJ1-2 TRBV19 ASSRSAGRVGYT
TRBJ2-7 TRBV10-3 AIRGSSTYEQY
TRBJ1-6 TRBV7-9 ASSQEGNSPLH
TRBJ2-2 TRBV6-5 ASSPGTANTGELF
TRBJ2-1 TRBV27 ASSTALYNEQF
TRBJ2-1 TRBV5-1 ASRREGSSYNEQF
TRBJ2-7 TRBV3-1/TRBV3-2 ASREYEQY
TRBJ2-1 TRBV7-9 ASSTNSGPTGEQF
TRBJ2-1 TRBV3-1/TRBV3-2 ASSQGLAGAYNEQF
TRBJ2-3 TRBV5-1 ASSPGQLTDTQY
TRBJ1-4 TRBV5-6 ASTRTGQGNEKLF
TRBJ1-1 TRBV4-1 ASSDHGQAMNTEAF
TRBJ2-5 TRBV7-8 ASIPNPAGGGSQY
TRBJ2-7 TRBV11-2 ASSLSIWGQLEQY